This T cell receptor (beta chain) was captured in a study of blood T cell repertoires in COVID-19. Study-wide context: Specimens from acute and convalescent COVID-19 originated in the United States, Italy and Spain. T cells, B-cell-depleted T cells, or PBMCs supplied cDNA or gDNA.

In the original analysis: For nucleated cells, counts were estimated from reference gene primer amplification. The repertoire was sequenced with immunoSEQ multiplex PCR; TCRdb's copy has only in-frame clones and lacks some. The DNA gave D and trimming, while V, J and clone size come from that table. The sample records over 150,000 clones, roughly 82% being singletons. CDR1 and CDR2 from the germline V gene are LGHDT and YNNKEL (reference sequence). This CDR3 has 15 residues. Trimming took 5 bases from V and 0 from J, leaving 13 bases between them. This clone was recorded once. The sample comprised peripheral blood. The clonotype comes from a human donor in a cohort sampled during active COVID-19. The rearrangement uses TRBV3-1 (or the pseudogene TRBV3-2) and TRBJ1-1; D is ambiguous. The CDR3 nucleotides read TGTGCCAGCAGCTCTGCCAACAGAATGAACACTGAAGCTTTCTTT. Its translation: CASSSANRMNTEAFF.